A single sample gave rise to the 30 T cell receptor beta chains below, sequenced in a study of blood T cell repertoires in COVID-19. Clones were read by immunoSEQ multiplex PCR, and TCRdb kept only the in-frame ones, dropping some. The data contain 150,000 to 200,000 clones, around 82% of them singletons. The sample comprised PBMCs or T cells enriched from blood (not recorded which). These receptors all come from a woman in her fifties or sixties with acute COVID-19.

CDR3 DNA: TGTGCCAGCAGCTTAGCGGGAGGACAGAACACTGAAGCTTTCTTT. Residues: CASSLAGGQNTEAFF. The chain has TRBV7-2 and TRBJ1-1; tentatively, D is TRBD1 (5 bases). This CDR3 comprises 15 residues. V was cut by 0 bases and J by 1 base, with 9 bases left in between. The V gene's germline CDR1 is SGHTA and CDR2 FQGNSA.

This clone was picked up a small number of times. The CDR3 DNA reads as TGTGCCAGCAGTCAAAGGGGGTTAGGGGAAAAACTGTTTTTT. Residues: CASSQRGLGEKLFF. This chain connects TRBV28 to TRBJ1-4, with D perhaps TRBD1 (6 bases). Trimming left V 5 bases short and J 8 bases short, with 15 bases between. The germline V gene encodes CDR1 MDHEN and CDR2 SYDVKM. The CDR3 length is 14 residues.

This clone was seen a handful of times. The gene calls are TRBV19 and TRBJ1-6, with D possibly being TRBD1 (6 bases). Germline lookup yields CDR1 LNHDA and CDR2 SQIVND (reference sequence). V lost 1 base and J 7 bases, leaving 14 bases between the germline ends. The CDR3 sequence is 16 residues long. CDR3 sequence (DNA): TGTGCCAGTAGTATAGTTAACAGGGTGAGGAATTCACCCCTCCACTTT. It codes for CASSIVNRVRNSPLHF.

The rearrangement links TRBV28 to TRBJ2-3; no clear D gene. Germline V gene data show CDR1 as MDHEN and CDR2 as SYDVKM. V was clipped by 5 bases and J by 0 bases, with 15 bases between them. The CDR3 has 16 amino acids. The CDR3 here is CASSLLTGSSTDTQYF. CDR3 DNA: TGTGCCAGCAGTCTCCTAACGGGTTCTAGCACAGATACGCAGTATTTT.

The CDR3 nucleotides read TGCAGTGCTAGTGGAGGGGGAGCGTCAGATACGCAGTATTTT. Amino acid sequence: CSASGGGASDTQYF. The rearrangement uses TRBV20-1 and TRBJ2-3; D might be TRBD1 or TRBD2, each matching 6 bases. Germline V CDR1 and CDR2: DFQATT, SNEGSKA (reference sequence). The CDR3 loop spans 14 amino acids. Trimming took 3 bases from V and 4 from J, leaving 14 bases between them.

This sequence joins TRBV9 and TRBJ1-1; D perhaps matches TRBD1 (6 bases). Germline V gene lookup returns CDR1 SGDLS and CDR2 YYNGEE. Trimming removed 5 bases from V and 3 bases from J, with 20 bases in between. This CDR3 comprises 16 residues. CDR3 region: CASSLHPLTGYTEAFF. The CDR3 region has the DNA TGTGCCAGCAGTCTACACCCCTTGACAGGATACACTGAAGCTTTCTTT.

This clone has more than one count but fewer than ten. The chain has TRBV29-1 and TRBJ2-2; D perhaps matches TRBD1 (6 bases). Per germline, CDR1 SQVTM and CDR2 ANQGSEA. Trimming took 7 bases from V and 5 from J, leaving 11 bases between them. The CDR3 has 12 amino acids. CDR3 residues: CSGAQGTGELFF. The CDR3 DNA follows: TGCAGCGGCGCGCAGGGGACCGGGGAGCTGTTTTTT.

In its sample, this clone was seen once. The V call is TRBV10-3, the J call TRBJ2-2, with 8 bases lining up with TRBD1. CDR3 length: 14 residues. The junction had 12 bases not matched to a gene; V was cut back by 6 bases and J by 12 bases. Looked up from germline, CDR1 is ENHRY and CDR2 is SYGVKD. The CDR3 region has the DNA TGTGCCATCAGGGGAGGACAGGGTCTTATCAAGCTGTTTTTT. It translates to CAIRGGQGLIKLFF.

V gene TRBV19 combines with J gene TRBJ1-5; 7 bases match TRBD1. The length of the CDR3 is 15 residues. J lost 0 bases, V lost 6 bases, and 5 bases had no gene match. Germline V gene lookup returns CDR1 LNHDA and CDR2 SQIVND (reference sequence). The CDR3 loop is CASRLGQNSNQPQHF. The CDR3 DNA sequence: TGTGCCAGTAGGCTGGGACAGAATAGCAATCAGCCCCAGCATTTT.

The chain uses TRBV6-5 and TRBJ2-2, with a weak D call TRBD1 (5 bases). V lost 2 bases to trimming and J lost 5 bases, with 12 bases between them. This CDR3 region has 15 residues. Per germline, CDR1 MNHEY and CDR2 SVGAGI. The DNA of the CDR3 is TGTGCCAGCAGTTACCGATTTAGGGGAACCGGGGAGCTGTTTTTT. Amino acids: CASSYRFRGTGELFF.

This chain joins TRBV6-5 and TRBJ1-1; 10 bases line up with TRBD1. The germline V gene encodes CDR1 MNHEY and CDR2 SVGAGI. The junction had 5 bases not matched to a gene; V was cut back by 7 bases and J by 0 bases. This CDR3 comprises 15 residues. CDR3 sequence: CASTGQGWVNTEAFF. In DNA, the CDR3 is TGTGCCAGCACGGGACAGGGGTGGGTGAACACTGAAGCTTTCTTT.

The chain carries TRBV6-6 and TRBJ1-1, with TRBD1 identical over 7 bases. Losses at the gene ends were 5 bases for V and 4 bases for J; bases not matched to a gene: 4. In germline, CDR1 is MNHNY, CDR2 SVGAGI (reference sequence). This CDR3 is 13 amino acids long. The CDR3 spells CASSQGVPTEAFF. The CDR3, as DNA: TGTGCCAGCAGTCAGGGGGTTCCCACTGAAGCTTTCTTT.

V usage is TRBV5-4 and J usage is TRBJ1-6; 9 nucleotides line up with TRBD1. The CDR3 loop spans 14 amino acids. Germline CDR1 is SGHNT and CDR2 is YYREEE (reference sequence). V lost 3 bases and J lost 13; bases outside the gene matches: 8. In DNA form, the CDR3 reads TGTGCCAGCAGCTCGGACAGGGGCCGGTCGCCCCTCCACTTT. Residues: CASSSDRGRSPLHF.

This clone has only a few counts. The chain couples TRBV6-5 to TRBJ2-5; 10 bases are a match to TRBD2. J was trimmed by 4 bases and V by 7 bases; bases with no gene match: 9. The CDR3 sequence is 15 residues long. In germline, CDR1 is MNHEY, CDR2 SVGAGI. CDR3 in DNA: TGTGCCAGCATTGCAATAGCGGGGGGAGGAGAGACCCAGTACTTC. Translation: CASIAIAGGGETQYF.

The chain recombines TRBV6-1 with TRBJ2-6, with D perhaps matching TRBD2 (5 bases). Germline V CDR1 and CDR2: MNHNS, SASEGT. CDR3 length: 16 residues. With 3 bases removed from V and 0 bases from J, the gap between germline ends came to 9 bases. Written as DNA, the CDR3 is TGTGCCAGCAGTGACGGGATAAACTCTGGGGCCAACGTCCTGACTTTC. Translated, it gives CASSDGINSGANVLTF.

This clone was detected a few times. V usage is TRBV7-9 and J usage is TRBJ1-6; 8 bases line up with TRBD1. Germline CDR1 SEHNR, CDR2 FQNEAQ (reference sequence). V trimming: 4 bases; J trimming: 7 bases; junction bases outside the gene matches: 9. This CDR3 is built from 16 residues. Written as DNA, the CDR3 is TGTGCCAGCAGCTCCCCAGGGGGCTTAGGGAATTCACCCCTCCACTTT. Residues: CASSSPGGLGNSPLHF.

CDR3 loop: CASSPISGQGSSPLHF. The CDR3 DNA reads TGTGCCAGCTCACCCATCAGCGGACAGGGAAGCTCACCCCTCCACTTT. The chain combines TRBV18 with TRBJ1-6; 8 nucleotides agree with TRBD1. V lost 3 bases to trimming and J lost 10 bases; unmatched junction nucleotides: 11. Germline lookup yields CDR1 KGHSH and CDR2 LQKENI. The CDR3 totals 16 residues.

Turning to this clone: Lacking the conserved final phenylalanine or tryptophan, this CDR3 likely reflects a read error. Because the CDR3's place on the DNA is in doubt, the DNA is left out and the CDR3 is given as listed by TCRdb. The chain has TRBV6-1 and TRBJ1-4. Germline V CDR1 and CDR2: MNHNS, SASEGT. The CDR3 contains 12 residues when both ends are counted. CDR3 region: CASSEAPQAPVI.

The V call is TRBV19, the J call TRBJ1-5; 7 bases line up with TRBD1. The length of the CDR3 is 15 residues. Germline-derived CDR1 and CDR2 are LNHDA and SQIVND (reference sequence). Trimming took 5 bases from V and 6 from J; bases not matched to a gene: 10. CDR3 nucleotide sequence: TGTGCCAGTAGTCTAAGACAGGGCGGTTTTCAGCCCCAGCATTTT. Translated: CASSLRQGGFQPQHF. Looking up the rest from reference TRBV19 and TRBJ1-5 gives the full variable domain: DGGITQSPKYLFRKEGQNVTLSCEQNLNHDAMYWYRQDPGQGLRLIYYSQIVNDFQKGDIAEGYSVSREKKESFPLTVTSAQKNPTAFYLCASSLRQGGFQPQHFGDGTRLSIL.

This clone was seen a few times. The V gene is TRBV19, the J gene TRBJ1-2, with 9 bases that match TRBD1. From germline, CDR1 is LNHDA and CDR2 SQIVND (reference sequence). The CDR3 runs to 13 residues. With 6 bases clipped from V and 4 bases from J, the junction kept 3 bases outside the gene matches. The CDR3, as DNA: TGTGCCAGTAGACTGACAGGGGGCTATGGCTACACCTTC. Its protein is CASRLTGGYGYTF.

V gene TRBV19 combines with J gene TRBJ2-4, with D tentatively TRBD1 (6 bases). CDR1 is LNHDA, CDR2 SQIVND, per germline (reference sequence). The V and J ends lost 9 bases and 0 bases respectively, with 15 bases between them. The CDR3 spans 15 residues. As DNA, the CDR3 is TGTGCCAGCCGGACAGTCCATACAGCCAAAAACATTCAGTACTTC. This gives the protein CASRTVHTAKNIQYF.

This CDR3 reads CASSLGGADNEQFF. The DNA of the CDR3 is TGTGCCAGCAGCCTGGGGGGGGCAGACAATGAGCAGTTCTTC. V usage is TRBV11-2 and J usage is TRBJ2-1; D is perhaps TRBD2 (7 bases). This CDR3 has 14 amino acids. CDR1 is SGHAT, CDR2 FQNNGV, per germline. Trimming left V 5 bases short and J 5 bases short, with 13 bases between.

This rearrangement joins TRBV7-8 to TRBJ1-5; D gene unclear. V gave up 4 bases and J gave up 0 bases, with 7 bases separating them. The CDR3 is 14 residues long. The germline CDR1 and CDR2 sequences are SGHVS and FQNEAQ. The CDR3, as DNA: TGTGCCAGCAGCTCCCCCTATAGCAATCAGCCCCAGCATTTT. Its translation is CASSSPYSNQPQHF.

This clone appeared a few times. V usage is TRBV18 and J usage is TRBJ1-5; the D gene is possibly TRBD1 (6 bases). The V gene's germline CDR1 is KGHSH and CDR2 LQKENI. The V and J ends lost 4 bases and 1 base respectively, with 8 bases between them. There are 14 residues in the CDR3. The CDR3 bases are TGTGCCAGCTCACTCGGACAGAGCAATCAGCCCCAGCATTTT. Translation gives CASSLGQSNQPQHF.

The gene calls are TRBV3-1 (or the pseudogene TRBV3-2) and TRBJ2-7; D is possibly TRBD1 (5 bases). Deletions cut 1 base from V and 6 bases from J, with 7 bases between. CDR1 and CDR2 from the germline V gene are LGHDT and YNNKEL (reference sequence). There are 12 residues in the CDR3. The DNA for the CDR3 is TGTGCCAGCAGCCAAGGAAGGGGCGAGCAGTACGTC. This codes for CASSQGRGEQYV.

This clone was counted only a few times. This chain connects TRBV6-2 or TRBV6-3 to TRBJ1-1; TRBD1 matches 7 bases. The V segment lost 8 bases and the J segment 3 bases; nucleotides outside the gene matches: 6. Germline lookup yields CDR1 MNHEY and CDR2 SVGEGT. The CDR3 length is 13 residues. CDR3 residues: CASRRDSHTEAFF. CDR3 DNA sequence: TGTGCCAGCCGCCGGGACAGCCACACTGAAGCTTTCTTT.

This chain links TRBV3-1 (or the pseudogene TRBV3-2) with TRBJ2-5; tentative D call: TRBD2 (5 bases). Per germline, CDR1 LGHDT and CDR2 YNNKEL (reference sequence). This CDR3 spans 14 amino acids. Trimming stripped 4 bases from V and 5 bases from J, with 14 bases between. For the CDR3, the DNA is TGTGCCAGCAGCCTCGCCGGGGATGGTGAGACCCAGTACTTC. It is translated as CASSLAGDGETQYF.

CDR3: CASSYLAGQTKDLTDTQYF. CDR3 in DNA: TGTGCCAGCAGTTACCTAGCGGGACAGACGAAAGATCTCACAGATACGCAGTATTTT. The J gene is TRBJ2-3, the V gene TRBV6-2 or TRBV6-3; 9 nucleotides line up with TRBD2. This CDR3 has 19 residues. V lost 2 bases and J lost 2; bases outside the gene matches: 14. CDR1 and CDR2 from the germline V gene are MNHEY and SVGEGT.

The genes are TRBV6-5 and TRBJ1-1; no definite D call. The ends were cut back, 1 base at V and 4 bases at J, with 13 bases in the middle. This CDR3 has 15 residues. Germline CDR1 MNHEY, CDR2 SVGAGI. The CDR3 is CASSYYPGVATEAFF. DNA for the CDR3: TGTGCCAGCAGTTACTATCCCGGGGTGGCCACTGAAGCTTTCTTT.

This chain joins TRBV9 and TRBJ1-5, with a weak D call TRBD1 (6 bases). This CDR3 contains 14 residues. Trimming removed 2 bases from V and 6 bases from J, with 12 bases in between. CDR1 and CDR2 from the germline V gene are SGDLS and YYNGEE. Here the CDR3 reads CASSVGGAGQPQHF. The CDR3 DNA reads as TGTGCCAGCAGCGTGGGGGGGGCTGGTCAGCCCCAGCATTTT. Combining the CDR3 with reference TRBV9 and TRBJ1-5 gives the whole variable domain DSGVTQTPKHLITATGQRVTLRCSPRSGDLSVYWYQQSLDQGLQFLIQYYNGEERAKGNILERFSAQQFPDLHSELNLSSLELGDSALYFCASSVGGAGQPQHFGDGTRLSIL.